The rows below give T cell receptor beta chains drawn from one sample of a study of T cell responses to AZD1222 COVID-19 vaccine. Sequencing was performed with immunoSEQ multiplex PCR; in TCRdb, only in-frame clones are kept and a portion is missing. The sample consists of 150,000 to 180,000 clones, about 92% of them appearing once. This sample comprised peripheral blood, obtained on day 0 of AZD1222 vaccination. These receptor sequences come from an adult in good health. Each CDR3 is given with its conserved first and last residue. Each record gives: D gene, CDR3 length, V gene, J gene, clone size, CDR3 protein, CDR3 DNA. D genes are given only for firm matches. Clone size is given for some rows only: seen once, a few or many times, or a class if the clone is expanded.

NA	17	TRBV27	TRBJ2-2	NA	CASSLRPVGGGTGELFF	TGTGCCAGCAGTTTACGCCCGGTGGGAGGGGGCACCGGGGAGCTGTTTTTT
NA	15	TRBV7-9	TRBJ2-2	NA	CASSLVVGDTGELFF	TGTGCCAGCAGCTTAGTGGTAGGGGACACCGGGGAGCTGTTTTTT
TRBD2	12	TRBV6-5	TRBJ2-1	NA	CSAGGAYNEQFF	TGTTCCGCCGGGGGGGCCTACAATGAGCAGTTCTTC
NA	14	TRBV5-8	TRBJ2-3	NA	CASSLFGGTDTQYF	TGTGCCAGCAGCTTATTCGGGGGCACAGATACGCAGTATTTT
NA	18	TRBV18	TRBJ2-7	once	CASSPPKDRRASSYEQYF	TGTGCCAGCTCACCACCGAAAGACAGGCGAGCCAGCTCCTACGAGCAGTACTTC
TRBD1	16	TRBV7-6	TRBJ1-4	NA	CASSPRQGAANEKLFF	TGTGCCAGCAGCCCACGTCAGGGGGCGGCTAATGAAAAACTGTTTTTT
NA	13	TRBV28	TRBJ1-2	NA	CASSLRGARGYTF	TGTGCCAGCAGTTTAAGGGGGGCGAGGGGCTACACCTTC
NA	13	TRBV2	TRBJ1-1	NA	CASSEGIIAEAFF	TGTGCCAGCAGTGAAGGGATAATCGCTGAAGCTTTCTTT
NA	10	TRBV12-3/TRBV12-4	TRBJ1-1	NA	CASGRRGAFF	TGTGCCAGTGGGCGGCGAGGAGCTTTCTTT
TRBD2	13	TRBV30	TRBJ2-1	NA	CAWSDRGGSEQFF	TGTGCCTGGAGTGATCGGGGGGGGAGTGAGCAGTTCTTC
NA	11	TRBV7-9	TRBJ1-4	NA	CASSSGEKLFF	TGTGCCAGCAGCTCCGGAGAAAAACTGTTTTTT
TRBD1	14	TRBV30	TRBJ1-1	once	CAWKGDSLRTEAFF	TGTGCCTGGAAGGGGGACAGTCTCCGCACTGAAGCTTTCTTT
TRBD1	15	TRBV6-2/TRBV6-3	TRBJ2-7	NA	CASSYSGQGNYEQYF	TGTGCCAGCAGTTACTCAGGACAGGGGAATTACGAGCAGTACTTC
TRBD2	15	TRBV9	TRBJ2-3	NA	CASSVAGGLGDTQYF	TGTGCCAGCAGCGTAGCGGGAGGTTTGGGAGATACGCAGTATTTT
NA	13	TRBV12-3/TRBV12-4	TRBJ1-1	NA	CASRVRMNTEAFF	TGTGCCAGCAGGGTACGGATGAACACTGAAGCTTTCTTT